Here is one T cell receptor beta chain with its context. Its recognized antigen is unknown. Nothing much larger sits one base from this clone, and base qualities are not available. The immunoSEQ Assay, which uses bias-controlled multiplex PCR amplification of genomic DNA, was used to profile TCRbeta CDR3 regions. On the study's bioinformatics: To quantify the absolute abundance of each unique TCRbeta CDR3 region, the sequences were collapsed and filtered. Differential abundance was assessed using a binomial (Fisher-equivalent) model and a beta-binomial model in which time-dependent variance fitted from healthy donors was added. Any clone with fewer than 5 combined templates was excluded, and a clone was called differentially abundant if its Benjamini-Hochberg FDR was below 0.01. Using the form v = (b*log(k)+a)^2, the beta-binomial variance was modeled as a function of the total template count across the two samples. TCRdb carries this immuneACCESS record with in-frame sequences only. Its versions omit some clonotypes, under half of them owing to an unresolved V gene in the studies checked, with the rest unexplained. That table is the source of V, J and clone size, and D and trimming were worked out from the DNA. This sample holds some 100,000 clones; about 87% were observed only once. The leading ten clones occupy about 7.7% of the sample.

No immune events such as infections were documented for the healthy donors during the collection period. Blood repertoires from healthy donors were used as a training cohort for calibrating time-dependent variance in a beta-binomial model of differential abundance of T-cell clones. There were about ten healthy donors in the training cohort, of whom 3 were female and 7 were male. The donors were between roughly 25 and 64 years old, with an average age of approximately 45 years. Whole blood, obtained from a commercial supplier, was collected from each healthy donor at three time points spaced around 13 days apart. For immunosequencing, genomic DNA was extracted from unsorted whole blood. The data were taken from a study of identifying expanded T cells in peripheral blood (dated by TCRdb to between 2017 and 2020). Background on the whole study: Separate aliquots of the same genomic DNA pool were sequenced to produce technical replicates, and four replicates were compared in pairs.

Overall results and qualifications from the work: The authors expected that over much longer intervals, such as months to years, biological variance in healthy repertoires might increase even further. Between technical replicates the binomial model flagged 0.9 to 1.5 differentially abundant clones, whereas over about 2 weeks the binomial model flagged about 15 and over approximately 4 weeks approximately 18. Across all healthy-donor time intervals, the beta-binomial model significantly cut both the number of clones called differentially abundant and the false-positive rate. Variance in clone template counts between approximately 2-week samples significantly increased with total template count across all healthy donors.

This TCR was sampled from a person between 18 and 69 years old in good health. Sequenced input: blood.

The DNA sequence is as follows: TGCGCCAGCAGCCAAGAAGGGCAGGCCACCGGGGAGCTGTTTTTT. Translated, it gives CASSQEGQATGELFF. Rearrangement joined TRBV4-1 to TRBJ2-2, with the D segment identity uncertain. The CDR3, cysteine through phenylalanine, is 15 amino acids long. Kept here is only the CDR3 DNA, which spans 45 bases and is read in frame from base 1. CDR1 MGHRA and CDR2 YSYEKL are derived from the germline V gene. Relative to germline, V is 0 bases shorter and J is 4 bases shorter, with 9 bases between their ends.